This T cell receptor (beta chain) was captured by sequencing in a study of chemoradiotherapy in HPV16-positive cancers. In the study overall: Candidate HPV-specific T-cell clones and common TCR motifs came from functional assays in a couple of HPV16-positive patients. Study-wide findings and caveats: Candidate HPV-specific clones and E7-related TCR motifs grew in tumor during treatment.

Sequencing used immunoSEQ multiplex PCR; TCRdb keeps in-frame clones, though not all of them. The sample lists about 20,000 clones; around 67% were seen once. Trimming took off 3 bases at V and 3 bases at J, with 15 bases between the two ends. CDR3 length: 15 amino acids. Germline lookup yields CDR1 LNHDA and CDR2 SQIVND (reference sequence). In this sample, this clone turned up once. Its specificity is unknown. Sample acquisition took place from a patient who underwent chemoradiotherapy. The V call is TRBV19, the J call TRBJ2-7, with D perhaps TRBD2 (5 bases). This TCR came from a human donor with HPV-associated anogenital cancer. The CDR3 is CASSILRGAIYEQYF. The CDR3 DNA reads as TGTGCCAGTAGTATCTTACGGGGAGCAATCTACGAGCAGTACTTC.